Each of the 26 T cell receptor beta chains below was sequenced from the same sample in a study of blood T cell repertoires in COVID-19. Sequencing used immunoSEQ multiplex PCR; TCRdb keeps in-frame clones, though not all of them. Here the sample spans 250,000 to 300,000 clones, more than 70% being singletons. What was sequenced was PBMCs or T cells enriched from blood (not recorded which). The source of these receptors is a woman aged 55-70 years in a cohort exposed to, infected with or recovered from COVID-19 (not recorded which).

The V call is TRBV5-6, the J call TRBJ1-4; weak D call: TRBD1 (6 bases). The CDR3 spans 18 residues. Per germline, CDR1 SGHDT and CDR2 YYEEEE. V lost 2 bases and J 7 bases, leaving 24 bases between the germline ends. CDR3 bases: TGTGCCAGCAGCTTTTGGCCTAAATTAGGGGGTTTTTTTGAAAAACTGTTTTTT. It specifies CASSFWPKLGGFFEKLFF.

This sequence joins TRBV19 and TRBJ2-2; TRBD1 is a possible D gene (6 bases). The CDR3 consists of 15 residues. Germline CDR1 is LNHDA and CDR2 is SQIVND (reference sequence). V shed 7 bases and J shed 1 base, with 13 bases lying between them. The CDR3 region has the DNA TGTGCCAGTACCCATGGGGGCCTGAACACCGGGGAGCTGTTTTTT. Its translation is CASTHGGLNTGELFF.

This rearrangement joins TRBV6-4 to TRBJ2-1; 11 nucleotides line up with TRBD1. This CDR3 comprises 17 residues. Germline V gene sequence: CDR1 MRHNA, CDR2 SNTAGT. With 3 bases clipped from V and 6 bases from J, the junction kept 10 bases outside the gene matches. DNA for the CDR3: TGTGCCAGCAGTGATGGGAACGGACAGGGGGCTTGCAATGAGCAGTTCTTC. Protein product: CASSDGNGQGACNEQFF.

This chain joins TRBV30 and TRBJ2-5; no clear D gene. This CDR3 contains 14 residues. Trimming pared 1 base from V and 1 base from J, leaving 10 bases between. The germline gives CDR1 GTSNPN, CDR2 SVGIG (reference sequence). The chain's CDR3 is CAWSDGHVQETQYF. The DNA for the CDR3 is TGTGCCTGGAGTGATGGGCACGTCCAAGAGACCCAGTACTTC.

The V call is TRBV5-1, the J call TRBJ2-3; possibly TRBD2 for D (6 bases). The germline V and J ends were trimmed by 0 bases and 2 bases, with 10 bases remaining between them. In germline, CDR1 is SGHRS, CDR2 YFSETQ. The CDR3 sequence is 15 residues long. The CDR3 loop reads CASSLEGTDTDTQYF. CDR3 nucleotide sequence: TGCGCCAGCAGCTTGGAAGGGACTGACACAGATACGCAGTATTTT.

This clone was detected once. CDR3 sequence reads: CASRPDRAQFNTEAFF. The CDR3 DNA sequence: TGTGCCAGCAGACCGGACAGGGCCCAATTTAACACTGAAGCTTTCTTT. The V and J genes are TRBV5-4 and TRBJ1-1; 8 bases map to TRBD1. The CDR3 is 16 amino acids. After removal of 5 bases from V and 2 bases from J, the junction contained 11 bases not matched to a gene. The germline gives CDR1 SGHNT, CDR2 YYREEE (reference sequence).

There are a few counts of this clone. The genes are TRBV24-1 and TRBJ2-1, with D tentatively TRBD2 (6 bases). The CDR3 extends over 17 amino acids. V was trimmed by 3 bases and J by 3 bases, leaving 17 bases between them. CDR1 KGHDR and CDR2 SFDVKD come from the germline V gene. CDR3: CATSDPTRPFNYNEQFF. The CDR3 DNA is TGTGCCACCAGTGATCCGACTAGACCTTTCAACTACAATGAGCAGTTCTTC.

This sequence joins TRBV30 and TRBJ2-7; tentative D call: TRBD1 (6 bases). V lost 1 base and J lost 2, with 18 bases in between. This CDR3 spans 16 amino acids. CDR1 and CDR2 (germline): GTSNPN, SVGIG (reference sequence). Written as DNA, the CDR3 is TGTGCCTGGAGTGCCCTGGGGCAGGGGAGAGCCTACGAGCAGTACTTC. Amino acids: CAWSALGQGRAYEQYF.

The gene calls are TRBV28 and TRBJ1-2; a weak D match, TRBD1 (6 bases). V dropped 4 bases and J dropped 3 bases, with 18 bases sitting between them. Looked up from germline, CDR1 is MDHEN and CDR2 is SYDVKM. The CDR3 totals 16 residues. CDR3 sequence reads: CASSSVMDSYDYGYTF. Written as DNA, the CDR3 is TGTGCCAGCAGTTCGGTAATGGACAGTTATGACTATGGCTACACCTTC.

This rearrangement joins TRBV19 to TRBJ1-1, with 8 bases matching TRBD1. V shed 5 bases, J shed 4 bases, and the junction held 12 bases outside the gene matches. CDR1 and CDR2 (germline): LNHDA, SQIVND (reference sequence). The CDR3 contains 16 residues. The CDR3 is CASSGGGQGRGTEAFF. CDR3 sequence (DNA): TGTGCCAGTAGTGGTGGAGGACAGGGACGGGGCACTGAAGCTTTCTTT.

This sequence joins TRBV7-3 and TRBJ1-1; D might be TRBD1 (6 bases). Between the trimmed V and J ends, which lost 4 bases and 2 bases, there was a span of 11 bases. Germline CDR1 and CDR2: SGHTA and FQGTGA. CDR3 length: 14 amino acids. The CDR3 spells CASSSTGTNTEAFF. CDR3 DNA: TGTGCCAGCAGCTCGACAGGTACTAACACTGAAGCTTTCTTT.

The chain joins TRBV7-3 to TRBJ2-7; weak D call: TRBD2 (6 bases). CDR1 and CDR2 (germline): SGHTA, FQGTGA. V shed 1 base and J shed 5 bases, with 12 bases lying between them. The CDR3 covers 14 residues. The CDR3 loop is CASSLNGRVDEQYF. In nucleotides, the CDR3 is TGTGCCAGCAGCTTAAACGGGAGAGTCGACGAGCAGTACTTC.

The chain joins TRBV6-5 to TRBJ1-5, with D possibly matching TRBD1 (6 bases). The CDR3 totals 13 residues. Germline V CDR1 and CDR2: MNHEY, SVGAGI. V lost 6 bases and J lost 2, with 8 bases in between. The DNA of the CDR3 is TGTGCCAGCAGACAGGGACGCAATCAGCCCCAGCATTTT. This encodes CASRQGRNQPQHF.

This chain connects TRBV12-5 to TRBJ2-1, with a weak D call TRBD1 (6 bases). Looked up from germline, CDR1 is LGHNT and CDR2 is FRNRAP. The CDR3 has 13 residues. The V gene lost 6 bases and the J gene lost 7 bases, with 13 bases spanning the gap. The CDR3 sequence: CASGRIQGNEQFF. CDR3 nucleotide sequence: TGTGCTAGTGGAAGAATCCAGGGGAATGAGCAGTTCTTC.

This rearrangement joins TRBV2 to TRBJ2-5; a possible D gene is TRBD2 (6 bases). Trimming cost V 3 bases and J 5 bases, with 13 bases left between them. The CDR3 contains 14 residues. From germline, CDR1 is SNHLY and CDR2 FYNNEI. The CDR3, as DNA: TGTGCCAGCAGTGACCTCGGGGGTACGGAGACCCAGTACTTC. This gives the protein CASSDLGGTETQYF. Full variable domain (missing parts from reference TRBV2 and TRBJ2-5): EPEVTQTPSHQVTQMGQEVILRCVPISNHLYFYWYRQILGQKVEFLVSFYNNEISEKSEIFDDQFSVERPDGSNFTLKIRSTKLEDSAMYFCASSDLGGTETQYFGPGTRLLVL.

V and J are TRBV10-3 and TRBJ2-1; 8 bases map to TRBD2. Germline V CDR1 and CDR2: ENHRY, SYGVKD. CDR3 length equals 13 residues. After removal of 4 bases from V and 7 bases from J, the junction contained 3 bases not matched to a gene. CDR3 protein: CAISAREGNEQFF. The DNA for the CDR3 is TGTGCCATCAGTGCCCGGGAGGGGAATGAGCAGTTCTTC.

The chain uses TRBV7-2 and TRBJ1-1; D gene unclear. Trimming took 1 base from V and 2 from J, leaving 11 bases between them. The germline V gene encodes CDR1 SGHTA and CDR2 FQGNSA. This CDR3 has 15 amino acids. The DNA for the CDR3 is TGTGCCAGCAGCTTAGATTCGGCGGGAAACACTGAAGCTTTCTTT. This encodes CASSLDSAGNTEAFF.

A single count supports this clone. The chain joins TRBV2 to TRBJ2-4; D might be TRBD1 (6 bases). The V gene's germline CDR1 is SNHLY and CDR2 FYNNEI. The CDR3 sequence is 15 residues long. V gave up 4 bases and J gave up 1 base, with 11 bases separating them. For the CDR3, the DNA is TGTGCCAGCAGTGGGCCCCAGGGGGCCAAAAACATTCAGTACTTC. It specifies CASSGPQGAKNIQYF.

This chain's CDR3 is CASSYSSTSGSVRQFF. The CDR3 DNA sequence: TGTGCCAGCAGTTACTCGAGTACTAGCGGGAGCGTTAGGCAGTTCTTC. This sequence joins TRBV6-6 and TRBJ2-1, with 11 bases identical to TRBD2. Germline loops: CDR1 MNHNY, CDR2 SVGAGI (reference sequence). This CDR3 has 16 residues. The junction had 10 bases not matched to a gene; V was cut back by 0 bases and J by 12 bases.

This chain uses TRBV9 with TRBJ1-5; TRBD1 agrees at 7 bases. The CDR3 is 14 amino acids. The V and J ends lost 3 bases and 9 bases, in that order; junction bases with no gene match: 9. Germline values: CDR1 SGDLS, CDR2 YYNGEE. CDR3 amino acids: CASSARDSQGPQHF. DNA of the CDR3: TGTGCCAGCAGCGCCCGGGACAGTCAGGGGCCCCAGCATTTT. Filled out from reference TRBV9 and TRBJ1-5, the complete variable domain reads DSGVTQTPKHLITATGQRVTLRCSPRSGDLSVYWYQQSLDQGLQFLIQYYNGEERAKGNILERFSAQQFPDLHSELNLSSLELGDSALYFCASSARDSQGPQHFGDGTRLSIL.

The V and J genes are TRBV7-3 and TRBJ2-5, with a weak D call TRBD2 (5 bases). The V and J ends lost 5 bases and 1 base respectively, with 17 bases between them. Germline V gene lookup returns CDR1 SGHTA and CDR2 FQGTGA. This CDR3 has 16 amino acids. CDR3 region: CASSPSRNPLQETQYF. CDR3 DNA: TGTGCCAGCAGCCCTAGCAGGAACCCCCTCCAAGAGACCCAGTACTTC.

The chain employs TRBV7-2 and TRBJ2-1; 9 nucleotides agree with TRBD2. The V and J ends lost 5 bases and 2 bases, in that order; junction bases with no gene match: 7. Germline CDR1 is SGHTA and CDR2 is FQGNSA. The CDR3 is 16 amino acids. CDR3: CASSKSSGSPYNEQFF. The CDR3 region has the DNA TGTGCCAGCAGCAAGAGTAGCGGGAGCCCCTACAATGAGCAGTTCTTC. The entire variable domain, with the rest obtained from reference TRBV7-2 and TRBJ2-1, is as follows: GAGVSQSPSNKVTEKGKDVELRCDPISGHTALYWYRQSLGQGLEFLIYFQGNSAPDKSGLPSDRFSAERTGGSVSTLTIQRTQQEDSAVYLCASSKSSGSPYNEQFFGPGTRLTVL.

The rearrangement joins TRBV7-2 to TRBJ1-3; D gene unclear. Looked up from germline, CDR1 is SGHTA and CDR2 is FQGNSA. Trimming cost V 7 bases and J 5 bases, with 24 bases left between them. The CDR3 has 17 residues. DNA for the CDR3: TGTGCCAGCACCGCATCCTATACCTCCGGGAGGCGAAACACCATATATTTT. Translation gives CASTASYTSGRRNTIYF.

The gene calls are TRBV4-3 and TRBJ1-1; no firm D call. The CDR3 sequence is 14 residues long. The germline V gene has CDR1 LGHNA and CDR2 YSLEER. The V gene lost 1 base and the J gene lost 1 base, with 7 bases spanning the gap. CDR3 DNA sequence: TGCGCCAGCAGCCAAGCCCAGGAGAACACTGAAGCTTTCTTT. It encodes CASSQAQENTEAFF.

The chain employs TRBV5-1 and TRBJ2-3, with a weak D call TRBD1 (6 bases). V was pared by 3 bases and J by 0 bases, with 14 bases between. Per germline, CDR1 SGHRS and CDR2 YFSETQ. CDR3 length: 16 amino acids. CDR3 region: CASSSQGRPSTDTQYF. CDR3 bases: TGCGCCAGCAGCTCACAGGGCCGTCCGAGCACAGATACGCAGTATTTT.

The rearrangement joins TRBV28 to TRBJ1-2; weak D call: TRBD1 (6 bases). There are 10 residues in the CDR3. Germline loops: CDR1 MDHEN, CDR2 SYDVKM. Here the CDR3 DNA reads TGTGTTACACAGGGATATGGCTACACCTTC. This gives the protein CVTQGYGYTF.